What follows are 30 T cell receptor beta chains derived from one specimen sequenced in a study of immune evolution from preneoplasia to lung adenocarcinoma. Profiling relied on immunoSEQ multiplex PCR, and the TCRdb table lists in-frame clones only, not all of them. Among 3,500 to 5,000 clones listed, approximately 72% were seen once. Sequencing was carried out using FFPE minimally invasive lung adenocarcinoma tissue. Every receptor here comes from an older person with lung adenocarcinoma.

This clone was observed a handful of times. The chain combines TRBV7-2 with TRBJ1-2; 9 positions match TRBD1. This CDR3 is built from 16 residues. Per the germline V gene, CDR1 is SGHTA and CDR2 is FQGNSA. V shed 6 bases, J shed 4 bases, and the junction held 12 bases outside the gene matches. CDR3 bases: TGTGCCAGCAGGTCCCCGGGACAGGGTTCGGGCTATGGCTACACCTTC. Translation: CASRSPGQGSGYGYTF.

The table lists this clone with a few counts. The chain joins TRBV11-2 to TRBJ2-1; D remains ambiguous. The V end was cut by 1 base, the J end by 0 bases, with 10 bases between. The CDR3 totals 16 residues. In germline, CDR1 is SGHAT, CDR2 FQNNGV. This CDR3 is CASSLVFAVSYNEQFF. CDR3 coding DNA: TGTGCCAGCAGCTTAGTATTCGCTGTCTCCTACAATGAGCAGTTCTTC.

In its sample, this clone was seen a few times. CDR3 amino acids: CASSDPTGQGTLYEQYF. CDR3 nucleotides: TGCGCCAGCAGTGACCCGACCGGACAGGGGACCCTCTACGAGCAGTACTTC. The V and J genes are TRBV10-2 and TRBJ2-7, with 9 nucleotides matching TRBD1. The CDR3 is 17 residues long. The germline V gene encodes CDR1 WSHSY and CDR2 SAAADI. The V and J ends lost 3 bases and 3 bases, in that order; junction bases with no gene match: 12.

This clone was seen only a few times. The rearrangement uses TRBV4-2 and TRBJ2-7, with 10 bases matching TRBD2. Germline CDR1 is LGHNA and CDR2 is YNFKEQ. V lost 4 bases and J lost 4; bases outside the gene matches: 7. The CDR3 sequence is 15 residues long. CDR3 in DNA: TGTGCCAGCAGCCCGTCTTTAGCGGGAGGTTACGAGCAGTACTTC. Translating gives CASSPSLAGGYEQYF.

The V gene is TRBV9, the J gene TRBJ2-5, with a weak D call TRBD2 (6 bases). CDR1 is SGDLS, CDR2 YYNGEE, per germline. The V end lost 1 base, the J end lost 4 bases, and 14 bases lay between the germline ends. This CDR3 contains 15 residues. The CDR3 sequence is CASSVRGRMTETQYF. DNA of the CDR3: TGTGCCAGCAGCGTACGAGGGAGGATGACAGAGACCCAGTACTTC.

CDR3 sequence reads: CASSLLSRDGYTF. The CDR3 DNA reads TGTGCCAGCAGCTTATTATCTAGGGATGGCTACACCTTC. This chain links TRBV7-9 with TRBJ1-2; D unresolved. V gave up 2 bases and J gave up 6 bases, with 10 bases separating them. In germline, CDR1 is SEHNR, CDR2 FQNEAQ (reference sequence). The CDR3 spans 13 residues.

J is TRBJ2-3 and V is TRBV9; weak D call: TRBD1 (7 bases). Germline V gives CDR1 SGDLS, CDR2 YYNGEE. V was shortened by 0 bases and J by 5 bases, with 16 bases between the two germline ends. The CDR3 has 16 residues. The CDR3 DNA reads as TGTGCCAGCAGCGTAGAGACAGGGAGGTTTGGAGATACGCAGTATTTT. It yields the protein CASSVETGRFGDTQYF.

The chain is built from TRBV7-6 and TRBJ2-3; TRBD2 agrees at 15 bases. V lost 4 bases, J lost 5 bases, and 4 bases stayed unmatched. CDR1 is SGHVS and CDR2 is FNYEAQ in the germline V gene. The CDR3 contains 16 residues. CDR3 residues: CASSSGLAGGRDTQYF. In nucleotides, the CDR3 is TGTGCCAGCAGCTCGGGACTAGCGGGGGGCCGAGATACGCAGTATTTT.

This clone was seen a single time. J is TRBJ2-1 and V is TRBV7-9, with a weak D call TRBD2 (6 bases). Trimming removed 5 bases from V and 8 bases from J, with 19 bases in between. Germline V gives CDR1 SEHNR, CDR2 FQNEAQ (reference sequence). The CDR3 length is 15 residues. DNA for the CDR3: TGTGCCAGCAGCCGCGTGGGAGGCCTGGGGGATGAGCAGTTCTTC. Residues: CASSRVGGLGDEQFF.

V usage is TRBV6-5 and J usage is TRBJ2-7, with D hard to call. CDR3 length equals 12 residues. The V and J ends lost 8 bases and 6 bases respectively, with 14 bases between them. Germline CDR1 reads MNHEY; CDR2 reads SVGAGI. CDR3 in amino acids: CASGAGYSEQYF. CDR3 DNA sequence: TGTGCCAGCGGAGCTGGGTATTCCGAGCAGTACTTC.

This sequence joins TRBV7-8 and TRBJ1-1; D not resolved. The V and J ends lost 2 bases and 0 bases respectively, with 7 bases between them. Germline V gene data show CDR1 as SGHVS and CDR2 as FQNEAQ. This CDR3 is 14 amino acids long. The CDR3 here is CASSLQTMNTEAFF. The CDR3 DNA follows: TGTGCCAGCAGCTTACAAACCATGAACACTGAAGCTTTCTTT.

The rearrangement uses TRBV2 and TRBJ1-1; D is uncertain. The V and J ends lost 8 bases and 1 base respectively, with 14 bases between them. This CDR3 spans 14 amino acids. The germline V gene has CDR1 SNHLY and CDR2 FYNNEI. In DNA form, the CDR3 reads TGTGCCAGCGCGGGAGGGCTTTCGAACACTGAAGCTTTCTTT. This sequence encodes CASAGGLSNTEAFF.

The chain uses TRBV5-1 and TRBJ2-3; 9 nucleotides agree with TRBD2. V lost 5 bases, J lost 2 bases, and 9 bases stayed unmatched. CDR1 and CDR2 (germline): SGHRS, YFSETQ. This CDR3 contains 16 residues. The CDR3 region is CASRAALAGFTDTQYF. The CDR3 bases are TGCGCCAGCAGAGCCGCGCTAGCGGGATTCACAGATACGCAGTATTTT.

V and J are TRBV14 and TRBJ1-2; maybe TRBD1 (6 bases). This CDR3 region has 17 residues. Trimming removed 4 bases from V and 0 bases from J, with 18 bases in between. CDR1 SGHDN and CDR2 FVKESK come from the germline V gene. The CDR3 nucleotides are TGTGCCAGCAGCCCAGACCTTGGACAGCATACTAACTATGGCTACACCTTC. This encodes CASSPDLGQHTNYGYTF.

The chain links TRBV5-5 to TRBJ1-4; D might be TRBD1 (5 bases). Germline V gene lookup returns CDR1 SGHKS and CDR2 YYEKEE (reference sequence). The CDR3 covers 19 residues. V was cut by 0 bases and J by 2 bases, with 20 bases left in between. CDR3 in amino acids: CASSLAGQGLFSTNEKLFF. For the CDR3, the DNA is TGTGCCAGCAGCTTGGCGGGTCAGGGTTTATTCTCGACTAATGAAAAACTGTTTTTT.

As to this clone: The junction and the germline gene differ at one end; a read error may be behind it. The CDR3 region is CASRLGMDTEAFF. The CDR3 DNA sequence: TGCGCCAGCAGATTGGGGATGGACACTGAAGCTTTCTTT. The chain has TRBV5-1 and TRBJ1-1; no clear D gene. Germline lookup yields CDR1 SGHRS and CDR2 YFSETQ. The CDR3 is 13 amino acids.

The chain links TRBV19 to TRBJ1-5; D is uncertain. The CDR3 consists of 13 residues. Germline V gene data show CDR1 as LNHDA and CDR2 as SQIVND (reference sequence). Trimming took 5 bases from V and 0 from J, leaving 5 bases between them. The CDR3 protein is CASSLNSNQPQHF. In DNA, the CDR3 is TGTGCCAGTAGTCTGAATAGCAATCAGCCCCAGCATTTT.

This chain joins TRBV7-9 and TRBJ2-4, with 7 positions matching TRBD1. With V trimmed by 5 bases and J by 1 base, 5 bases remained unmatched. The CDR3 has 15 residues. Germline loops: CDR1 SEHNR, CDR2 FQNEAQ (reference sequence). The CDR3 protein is CASSHGTAAKNIQYF. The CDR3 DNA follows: TGTGCCAGCAGCCACGGGACAGCCGCCAAAAACATTCAGTACTTC.

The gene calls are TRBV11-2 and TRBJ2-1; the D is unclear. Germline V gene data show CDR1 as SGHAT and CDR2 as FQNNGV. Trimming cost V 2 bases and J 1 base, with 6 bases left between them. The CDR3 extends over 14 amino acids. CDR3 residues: CASSLPTSYNEQFF. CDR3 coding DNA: TGTGCCAGCAGCTTACCCACTTCCTACAATGAGCAGTTCTTC.

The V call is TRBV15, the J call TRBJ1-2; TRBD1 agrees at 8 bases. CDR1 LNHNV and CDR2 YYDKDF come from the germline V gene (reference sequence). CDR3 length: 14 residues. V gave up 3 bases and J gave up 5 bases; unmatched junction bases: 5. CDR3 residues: CATSSQGATYGYTF. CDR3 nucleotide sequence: TGTGCCACCAGCAGCCAGGGGGCGACATATGGCTACACCTTC.

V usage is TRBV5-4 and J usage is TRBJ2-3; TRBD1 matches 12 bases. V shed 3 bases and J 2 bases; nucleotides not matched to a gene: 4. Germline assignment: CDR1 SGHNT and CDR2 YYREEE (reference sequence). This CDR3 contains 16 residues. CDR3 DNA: TGTGCCAGCAGCTCACGGGACAGGGGGCACACAGATACGCAGTATTTT. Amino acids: CASSSRDRGHTDTQYF.

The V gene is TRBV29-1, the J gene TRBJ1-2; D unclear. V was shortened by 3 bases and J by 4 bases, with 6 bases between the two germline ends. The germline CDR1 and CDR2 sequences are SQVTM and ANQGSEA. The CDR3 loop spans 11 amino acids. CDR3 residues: CSVERAYGYTF. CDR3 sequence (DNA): TGCAGCGTTGAGCGGGCCTATGGCTACACCTTC.

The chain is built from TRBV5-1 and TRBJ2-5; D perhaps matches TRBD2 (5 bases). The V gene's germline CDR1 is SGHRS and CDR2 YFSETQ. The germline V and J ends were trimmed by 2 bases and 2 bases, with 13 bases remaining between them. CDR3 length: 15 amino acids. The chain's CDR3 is CASSFSASRQETQYF. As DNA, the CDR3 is TGCGCCAGCAGCTTCTCGGCTAGCAGACAAGAGACCCAGTACTTC.

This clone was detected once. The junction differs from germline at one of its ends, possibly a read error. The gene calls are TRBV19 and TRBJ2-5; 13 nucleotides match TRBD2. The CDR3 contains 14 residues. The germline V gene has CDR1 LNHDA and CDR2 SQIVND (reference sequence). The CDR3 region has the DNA TGTGCCAGTAGTATGGGGACTAGCGGGAAGACCCAGCACTTC. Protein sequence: CASSMGTSGKTQHF.

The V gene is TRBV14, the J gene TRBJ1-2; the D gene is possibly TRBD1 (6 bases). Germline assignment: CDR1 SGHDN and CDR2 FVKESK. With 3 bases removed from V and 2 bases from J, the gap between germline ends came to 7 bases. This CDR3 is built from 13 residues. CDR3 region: CASSQGQNYGYTF. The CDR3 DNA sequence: TGTGCCAGCAGCCAGGGACAAAACTATGGCTACACCTTC.

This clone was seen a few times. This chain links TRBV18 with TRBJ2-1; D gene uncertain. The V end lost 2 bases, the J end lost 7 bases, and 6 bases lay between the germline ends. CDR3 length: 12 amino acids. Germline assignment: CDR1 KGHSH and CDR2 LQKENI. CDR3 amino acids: CASSPKRNEQFF. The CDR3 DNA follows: TGTGCCAGCTCACCAAAGCGAAATGAGCAGTTCTTC.

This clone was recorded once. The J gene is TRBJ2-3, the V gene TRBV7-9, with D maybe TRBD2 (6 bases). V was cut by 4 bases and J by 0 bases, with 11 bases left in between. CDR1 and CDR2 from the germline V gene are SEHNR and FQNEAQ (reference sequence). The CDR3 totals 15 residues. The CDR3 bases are TGTGCCAGCAGCTCGCATAGCGGAAGCACAGATACGCAGTATTTT. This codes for CASSSHSGSTDTQYF.

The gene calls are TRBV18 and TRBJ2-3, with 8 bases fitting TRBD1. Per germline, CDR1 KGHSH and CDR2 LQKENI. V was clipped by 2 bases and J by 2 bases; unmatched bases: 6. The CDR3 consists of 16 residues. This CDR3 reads CASSPGTGPPTDTQYF. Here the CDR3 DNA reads TGTGCCAGCTCACCAGGGACAGGCCCCCCCACAGATACGCAGTATTTT.

The CDR3 spells CASSRTGTAMNTEAFF. The CDR3 DNA follows: TGTGCCAGCAGCAGAACCGGGACAGCCATGAACACTGAAGCTTTCTTT. The chain links TRBV21-1 to TRBJ1-1; whether TRBD1, the table's D call, matches the DNA was not checked. TRBV21-1 is labeled a pseudogene. The CDR3 contains 16 residues.

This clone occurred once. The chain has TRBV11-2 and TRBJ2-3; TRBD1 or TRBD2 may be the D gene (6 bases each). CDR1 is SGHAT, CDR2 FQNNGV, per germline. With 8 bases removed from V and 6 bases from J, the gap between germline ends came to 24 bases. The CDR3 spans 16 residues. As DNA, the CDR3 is TGTGCCAGCCGGAGGGGGATCGGGGGTTGGGAGGATACGCAGTATTTT. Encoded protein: CASRRGIGGWEDTQYF.